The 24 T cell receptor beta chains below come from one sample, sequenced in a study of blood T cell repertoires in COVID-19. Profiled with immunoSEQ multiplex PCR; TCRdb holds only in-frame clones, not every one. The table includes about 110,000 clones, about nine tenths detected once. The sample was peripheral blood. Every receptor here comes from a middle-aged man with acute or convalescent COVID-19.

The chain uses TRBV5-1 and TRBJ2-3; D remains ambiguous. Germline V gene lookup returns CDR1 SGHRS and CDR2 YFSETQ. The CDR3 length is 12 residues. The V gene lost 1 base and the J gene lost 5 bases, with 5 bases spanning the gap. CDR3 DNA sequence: TGCGCCAGCAGCTTGTTCGGAGATACGCAGTATTTT. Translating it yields CASSLFGDTQYF.

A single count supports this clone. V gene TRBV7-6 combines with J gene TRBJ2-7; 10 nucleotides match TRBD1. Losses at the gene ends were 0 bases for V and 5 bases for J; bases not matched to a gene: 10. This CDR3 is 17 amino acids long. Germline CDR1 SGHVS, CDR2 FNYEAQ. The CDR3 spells CASSLAPGTGDLDEQYF. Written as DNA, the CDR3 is TGTGCCAGCAGCTTAGCGCCAGGGACAGGGGATTTGGACGAGCAGTACTTC.

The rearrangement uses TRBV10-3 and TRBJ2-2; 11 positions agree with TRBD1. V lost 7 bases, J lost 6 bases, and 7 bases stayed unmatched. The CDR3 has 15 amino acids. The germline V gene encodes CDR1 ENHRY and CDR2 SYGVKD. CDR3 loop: CAITNGQGAAGELFF. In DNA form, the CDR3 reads TGTGCCATCACTAACGGACAGGGGGCTGCCGGGGAGCTGTTTTTT.

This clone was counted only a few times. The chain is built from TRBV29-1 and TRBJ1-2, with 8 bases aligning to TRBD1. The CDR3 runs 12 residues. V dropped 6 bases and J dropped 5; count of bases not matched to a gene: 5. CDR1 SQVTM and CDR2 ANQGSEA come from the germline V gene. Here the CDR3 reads CSVDTGGYGYTF. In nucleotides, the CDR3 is TGCAGCGTAGATACAGGGGGATATGGCTACACCTTC.

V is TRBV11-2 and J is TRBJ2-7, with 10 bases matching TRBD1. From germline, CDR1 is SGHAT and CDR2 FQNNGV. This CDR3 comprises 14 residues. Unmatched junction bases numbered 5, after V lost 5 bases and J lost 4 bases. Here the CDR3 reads CASSPTGGGYEQYF. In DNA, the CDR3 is TGTGCCAGCAGCCCGACAGGGGGCGGGTACGAGCAGTACTTC.

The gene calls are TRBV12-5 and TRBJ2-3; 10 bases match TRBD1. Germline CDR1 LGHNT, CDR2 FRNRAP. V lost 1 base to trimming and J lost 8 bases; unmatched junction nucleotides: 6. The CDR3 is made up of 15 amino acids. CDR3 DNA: TGTGCTAGTGGTTTGGAAGGGACAGGGGTTGGTACGCAGTATTTT. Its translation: CASGLEGTGVGTQYF.

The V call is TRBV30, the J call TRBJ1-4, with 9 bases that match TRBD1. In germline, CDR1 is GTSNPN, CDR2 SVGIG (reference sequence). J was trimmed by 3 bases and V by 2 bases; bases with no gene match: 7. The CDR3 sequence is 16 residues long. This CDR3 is CAWSPPGQGPNEKLFF. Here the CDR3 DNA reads TGTGCCTGGAGTCCCCCGGGACAGGGACCTAATGAAAAACTGTTTTTT.

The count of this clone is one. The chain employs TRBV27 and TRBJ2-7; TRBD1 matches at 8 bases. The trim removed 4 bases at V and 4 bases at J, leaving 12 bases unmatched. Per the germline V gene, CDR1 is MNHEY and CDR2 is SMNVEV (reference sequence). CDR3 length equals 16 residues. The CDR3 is CASSSHHPRTGYEQYF. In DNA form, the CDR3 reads TGTGCCAGCAGTTCCCATCACCCACGGACAGGGTACGAGCAGTACTTC.

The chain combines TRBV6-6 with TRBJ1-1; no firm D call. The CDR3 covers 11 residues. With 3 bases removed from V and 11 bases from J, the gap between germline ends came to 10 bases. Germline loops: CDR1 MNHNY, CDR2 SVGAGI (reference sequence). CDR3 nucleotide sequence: TGTGCCAGCAGTTATAATTCTTCGGCTTTCTTT. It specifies CASSYNSSAFF.

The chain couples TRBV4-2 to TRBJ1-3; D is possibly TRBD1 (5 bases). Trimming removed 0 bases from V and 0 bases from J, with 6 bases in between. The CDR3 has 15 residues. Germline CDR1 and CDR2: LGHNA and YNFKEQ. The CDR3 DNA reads TGTGCCAGCAGCCAAGAAGGGGTCTCTGGAAACACCATATATTTT. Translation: CASSQEGVSGNTIYF.

CDR3 region: CATSDSGGQINQPQHF. The CDR3 nucleotides are TGTGCCACCAGTGATTCGGGAGGACAGATCAATCAGCCCCAGCATTTT. The chain has TRBV24-1 and TRBJ1-5; D possibly corresponds to TRBD1 (6 bases). This CDR3 is 16 amino acids long. The V gene lost 2 bases and the J gene lost 3 bases, with 13 bases spanning the gap. Germline CDR1 reads KGHDR; CDR2 reads SFDVKD.

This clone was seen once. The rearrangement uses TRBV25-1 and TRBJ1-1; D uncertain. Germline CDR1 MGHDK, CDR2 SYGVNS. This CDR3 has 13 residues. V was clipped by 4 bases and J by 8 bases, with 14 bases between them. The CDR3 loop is CASSVSRREEAFF. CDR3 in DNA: TGTGCCAGCAGTGTATCCCGTCGGGAGGAAGCTTTCTTT.

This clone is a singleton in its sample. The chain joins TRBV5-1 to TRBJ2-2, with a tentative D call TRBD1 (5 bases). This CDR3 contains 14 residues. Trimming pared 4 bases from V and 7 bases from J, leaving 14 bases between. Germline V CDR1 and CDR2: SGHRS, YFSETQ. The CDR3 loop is CASSPQGSVGELFF. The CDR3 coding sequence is TGCGCCAGCAGCCCGCAGGGAAGTGTCGGGGAGCTGTTTTTT.

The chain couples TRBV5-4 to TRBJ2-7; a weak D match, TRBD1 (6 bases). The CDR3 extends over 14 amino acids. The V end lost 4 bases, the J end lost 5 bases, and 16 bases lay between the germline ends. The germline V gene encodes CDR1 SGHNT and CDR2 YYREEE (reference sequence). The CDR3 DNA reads TGTGCCAGCAGCCGGATAGGACAGTTCAACGAGCAGTACTTC. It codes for CASSRIGQFNEQYF.

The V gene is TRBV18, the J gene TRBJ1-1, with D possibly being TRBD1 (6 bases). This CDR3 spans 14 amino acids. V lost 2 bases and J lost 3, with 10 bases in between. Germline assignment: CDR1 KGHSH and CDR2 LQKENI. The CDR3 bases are TGTGCCAGCTCACCAGGGGGCAAGGACACTGAAGCTTTCTTT. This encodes CASSPGGKDTEAFF.

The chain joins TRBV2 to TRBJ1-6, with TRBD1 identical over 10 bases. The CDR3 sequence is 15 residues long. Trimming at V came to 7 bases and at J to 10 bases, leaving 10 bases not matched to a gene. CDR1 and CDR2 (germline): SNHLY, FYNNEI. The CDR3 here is CASKLDRGQSSPLHF. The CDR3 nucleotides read TGTGCCAGCAAACTCGACAGGGGGCAGTCATCACCCCTCCACTTT.

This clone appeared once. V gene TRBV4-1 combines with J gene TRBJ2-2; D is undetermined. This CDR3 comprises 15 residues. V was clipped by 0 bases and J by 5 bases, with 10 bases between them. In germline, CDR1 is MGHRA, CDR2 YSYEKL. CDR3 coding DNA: TGCGCCAGCAGCCAAGAAGCACGGTTAACCGGGGAGCTGTTTTTT. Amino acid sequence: CASSQEARLTGELFF.

The CDR3 DNA reads TGTGCCAGCAGCCCCGCGGCTATTCCCCAAGAGCAGTTCTTC. Protein sequence: CASSPAAIPQEQFF. The rearrangement links TRBV7-2 to TRBJ2-1; D not resolved. This CDR3 has 14 amino acids. Germline loops: CDR1 SGHTA, CDR2 FQGNSA. Trimming removed 5 bases from V and 10 bases from J, with 18 bases in between.

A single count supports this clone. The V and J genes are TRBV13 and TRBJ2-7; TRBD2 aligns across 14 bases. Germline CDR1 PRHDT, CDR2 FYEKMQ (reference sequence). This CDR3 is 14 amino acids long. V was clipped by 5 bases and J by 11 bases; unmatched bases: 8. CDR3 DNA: TGTGCCAGCAGCGTCGGGACTAGCGGGAGAGCGGAGTACTTC. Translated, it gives CASSVGTSGRAEYF.

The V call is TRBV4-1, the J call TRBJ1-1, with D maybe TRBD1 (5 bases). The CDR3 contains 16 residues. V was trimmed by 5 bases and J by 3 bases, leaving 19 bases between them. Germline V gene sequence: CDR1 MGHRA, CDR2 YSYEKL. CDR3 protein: CASSFQPGRGDTEAFF. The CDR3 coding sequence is TGCGCCAGCAGCTTCCAACCTGGGAGGGGAGACACTGAAGCTTTCTTT.

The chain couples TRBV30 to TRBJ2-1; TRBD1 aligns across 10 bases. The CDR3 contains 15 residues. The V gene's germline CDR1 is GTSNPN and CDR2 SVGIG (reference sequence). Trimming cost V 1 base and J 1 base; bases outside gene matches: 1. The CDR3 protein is CAWSGTGGSYNEQFF. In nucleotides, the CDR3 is TGTGCCTGGAGTGGGACAGGGGGGTCCTACAATGAGCAGTTCTTC. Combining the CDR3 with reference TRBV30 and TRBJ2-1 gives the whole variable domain SQTIHQWPATLVQPVGSPLSLECTVEGTSNPNLYWYRQAAGRGLQLLFYSVGIGQISSEVPQNLSASRPQDRQFILSSKKLLLSDSGFYLCAWSGTGGSYNEQFFGPGTRLTVL.

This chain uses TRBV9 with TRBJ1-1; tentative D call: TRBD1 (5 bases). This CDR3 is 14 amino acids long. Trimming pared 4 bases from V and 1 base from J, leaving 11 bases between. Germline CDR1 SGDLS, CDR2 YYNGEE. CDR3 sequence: CASSPRGENTEAFF. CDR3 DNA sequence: TGTGCCAGCAGCCCACGGGGGGAGAACACTGAAGCTTTCTTT.

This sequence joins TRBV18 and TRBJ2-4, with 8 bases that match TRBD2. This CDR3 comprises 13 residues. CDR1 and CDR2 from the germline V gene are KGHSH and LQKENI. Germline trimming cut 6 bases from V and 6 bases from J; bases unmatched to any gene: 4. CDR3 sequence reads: CASSPAGGNIQYF. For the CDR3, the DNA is TGTGCCAGCTCCCCGGCGGGGGGAAACATTCAGTACTTC. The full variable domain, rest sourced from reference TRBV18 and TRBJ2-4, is NAGVMQNPRHLVRRRGQEARLRCSPMKGHSHVYWYRQLPEEGLKFMVYLQKENIIDESGMPKERFSAEFPKEGPSILRIQQVVRGDSAAYFCASSPAGGNIQYFGAGTRLSVL.

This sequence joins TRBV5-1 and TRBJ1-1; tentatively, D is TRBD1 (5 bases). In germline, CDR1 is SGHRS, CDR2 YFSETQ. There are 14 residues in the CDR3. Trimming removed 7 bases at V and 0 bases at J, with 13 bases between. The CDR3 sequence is CASGEGQLNTEAFF. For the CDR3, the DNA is TGCGCCAGCGGCGAAGGACAATTGAACACTGAAGCTTTCTTT.